This T cell receptor (beta chain) was documented in a study of blood T cell repertoires in COVID-19. Turning to the study itself: COVID-19 samples, acute and convalescent, were from the United States, Italy and Spain.

Sequenced by immunoSEQ multiplex PCR; TCRdb stores in-frame clones only, minus some. The profile shows approximately 260,000 clones, roughly 89% of them singletons. Germline V gives CDR1 SGHTA, CDR2 FQGNSA. Between the trimmed V and J ends, which lost 5 bases and 5 bases, there was a span of 13 bases. The CDR3 covers 13 residues. The V call is TRBV7-2, the J call TRBJ2-7; a weak D match, TRBD1 (5 bases). The sequence derives from a woman aged 55 to 70 with COVID-19, enrolled during active disease. What was sequenced was peripheral blood. The CDR3 reads CASSRNLRDEQYF. CDR3 sequence (DNA): TGTGCCAGCAGCCGCAACCTCAGGGACGAGCAGTACTTC. Complete variable domain (other parts from reference TRBV7-2 and TRBJ2-7): GAGVSQSPSNKVTEKGKDVELRCDPISGHTALYWYRQSLGQGLEFLIYFQGNSAPDKSGLPSDRFSAERTGGSVSTLTIQRTQQEDSAVYLCASSRNLRDEQYFGPGTRLTVT.